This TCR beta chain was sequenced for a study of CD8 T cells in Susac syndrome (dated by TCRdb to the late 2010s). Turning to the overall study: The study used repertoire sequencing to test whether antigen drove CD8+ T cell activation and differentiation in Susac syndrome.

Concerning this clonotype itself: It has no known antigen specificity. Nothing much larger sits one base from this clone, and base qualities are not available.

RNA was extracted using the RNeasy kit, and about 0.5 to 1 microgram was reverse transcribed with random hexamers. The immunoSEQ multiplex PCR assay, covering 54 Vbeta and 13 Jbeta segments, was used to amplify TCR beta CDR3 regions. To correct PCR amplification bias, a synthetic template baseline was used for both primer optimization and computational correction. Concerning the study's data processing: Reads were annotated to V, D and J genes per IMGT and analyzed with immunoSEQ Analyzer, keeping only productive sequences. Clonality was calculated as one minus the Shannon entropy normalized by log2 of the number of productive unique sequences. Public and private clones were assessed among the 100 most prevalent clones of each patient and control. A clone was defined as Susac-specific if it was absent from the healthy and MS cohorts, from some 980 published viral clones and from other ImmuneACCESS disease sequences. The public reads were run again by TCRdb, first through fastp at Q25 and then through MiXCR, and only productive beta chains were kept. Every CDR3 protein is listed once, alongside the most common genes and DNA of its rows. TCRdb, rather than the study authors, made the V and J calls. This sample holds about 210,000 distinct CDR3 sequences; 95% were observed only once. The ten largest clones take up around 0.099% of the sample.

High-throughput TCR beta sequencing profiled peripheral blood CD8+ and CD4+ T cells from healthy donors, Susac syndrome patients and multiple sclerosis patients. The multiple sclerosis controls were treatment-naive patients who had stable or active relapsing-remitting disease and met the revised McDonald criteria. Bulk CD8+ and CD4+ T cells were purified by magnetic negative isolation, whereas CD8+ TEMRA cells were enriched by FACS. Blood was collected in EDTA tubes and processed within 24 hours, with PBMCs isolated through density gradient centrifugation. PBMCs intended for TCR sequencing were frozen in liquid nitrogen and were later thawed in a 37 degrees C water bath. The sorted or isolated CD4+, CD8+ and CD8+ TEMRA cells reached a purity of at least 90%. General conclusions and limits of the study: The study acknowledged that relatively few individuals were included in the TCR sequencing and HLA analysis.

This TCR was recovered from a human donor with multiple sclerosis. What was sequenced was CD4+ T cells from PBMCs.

The CDR3 region: CASSPAGTSSNQPQHF. The DNA sequence is as follows: TGTGCCAGCAGCCCCGCCGGGACATCGAGCAATCAGCCCCAGCATTTT. The chain is encoded by TRBV12-3 or TRBV12-4 joined to TRBJ1-5; matching of 6 bases hints at TRBD1 as the D gene. V loses 6 bases, J loses 1 base, and the germline ends lie 16 bases apart. The CDR3 measures 16 amino acids from cysteine to phenylalanine. Just CDR3 DNA is preserved here, 48 bases in frame from base 1.